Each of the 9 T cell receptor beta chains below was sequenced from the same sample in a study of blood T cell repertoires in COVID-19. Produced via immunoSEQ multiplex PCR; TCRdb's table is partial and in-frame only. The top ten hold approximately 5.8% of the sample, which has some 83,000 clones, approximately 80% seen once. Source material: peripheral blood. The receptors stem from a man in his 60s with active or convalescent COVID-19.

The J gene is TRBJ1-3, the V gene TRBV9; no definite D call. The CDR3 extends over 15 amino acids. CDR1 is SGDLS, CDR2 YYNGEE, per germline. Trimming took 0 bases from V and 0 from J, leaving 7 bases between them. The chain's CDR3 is CASSVGAGSGNTIYF. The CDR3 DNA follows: TGTGCCAGCAGCGTAGGGGCAGGCTCTGGAAACACCATATATTTT. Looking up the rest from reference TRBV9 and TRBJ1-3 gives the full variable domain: DSGVTQTPKHLITATGQRVTLRCSPRSGDLSVYWYQQSLDQGLQFLIQYYNGEERAKGNILERFSAQQFPDLHSELNLSSLELGDSALYFCASSVGAGSGNTIYFGEGSWLTVV.

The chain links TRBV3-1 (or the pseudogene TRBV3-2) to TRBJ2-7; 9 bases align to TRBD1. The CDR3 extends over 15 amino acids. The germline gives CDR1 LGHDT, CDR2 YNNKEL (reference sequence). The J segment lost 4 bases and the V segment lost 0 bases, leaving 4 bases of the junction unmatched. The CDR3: CASSQELDRGYEQYF. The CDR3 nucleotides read TGTGCCAGCAGCCAAGAACTGGACAGGGGATACGAGCAGTACTTC.

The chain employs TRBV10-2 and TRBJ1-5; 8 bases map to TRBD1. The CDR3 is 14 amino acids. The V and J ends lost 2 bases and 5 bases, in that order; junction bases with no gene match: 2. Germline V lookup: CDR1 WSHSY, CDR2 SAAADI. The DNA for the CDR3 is TGCGCCAGCAGTGAGCACAGGGGGGATCAGCCCCAGCATTTT. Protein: CASSEHRGDQPQHF.

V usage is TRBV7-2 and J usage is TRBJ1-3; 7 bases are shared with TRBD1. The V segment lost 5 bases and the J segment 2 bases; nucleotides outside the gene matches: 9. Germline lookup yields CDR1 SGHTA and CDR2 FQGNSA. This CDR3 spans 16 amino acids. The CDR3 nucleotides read TGTGCCAGCAGCCTAACAGGGGAGGTGACTGGAAACACCATATATTTT. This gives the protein CASSLTGEVTGNTIYF.

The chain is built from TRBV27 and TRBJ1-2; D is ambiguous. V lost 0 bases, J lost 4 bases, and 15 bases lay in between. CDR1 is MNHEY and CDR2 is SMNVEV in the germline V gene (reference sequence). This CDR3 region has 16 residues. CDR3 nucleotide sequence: TGTGCCAGCAGTTTATCGGATACGCGGGGTAGCTATGGCTACACCTTC. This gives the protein CASSLSDTRGSYGYTF.

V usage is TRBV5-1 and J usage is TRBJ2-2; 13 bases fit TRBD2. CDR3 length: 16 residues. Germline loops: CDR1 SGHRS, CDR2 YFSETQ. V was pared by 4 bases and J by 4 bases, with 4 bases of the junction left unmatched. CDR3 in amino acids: CASSPRLAGGTGELFF. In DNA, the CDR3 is TGCGCCAGCAGCCCCAGACTAGCGGGGGGCACCGGGGAGCTGTTTTTT.

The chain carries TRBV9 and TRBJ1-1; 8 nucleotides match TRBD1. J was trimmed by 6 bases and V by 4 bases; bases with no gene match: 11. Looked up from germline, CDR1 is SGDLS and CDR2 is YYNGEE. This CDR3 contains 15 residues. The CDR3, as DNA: TGTGCCAGCAGCATACTTGACAGGGGTGGTTCTGAAGCTTTCTTT. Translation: CASSILDRGGSEAFF. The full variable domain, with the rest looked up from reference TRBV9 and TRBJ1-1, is DSGVTQTPKHLITATGQRVTLRCSPRSGDLSVYWYQQSLDQGLQFLIQYYNGEERAKGNILERFSAQQFPDLHSELNLSSLELGDSALYFCASSILDRGGSEAFFGQGTRLTVV.

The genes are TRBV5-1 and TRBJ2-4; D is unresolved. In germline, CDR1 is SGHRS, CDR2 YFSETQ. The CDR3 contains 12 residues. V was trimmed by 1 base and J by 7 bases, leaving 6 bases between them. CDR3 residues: CASSLYGNIQYF. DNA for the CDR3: TGCGCCAGCAGCTTGTACGGGAACATTCAGTACTTC.

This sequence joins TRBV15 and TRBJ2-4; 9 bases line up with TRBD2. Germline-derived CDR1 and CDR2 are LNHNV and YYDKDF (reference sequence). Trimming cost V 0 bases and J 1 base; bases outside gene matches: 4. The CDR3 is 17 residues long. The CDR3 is CATSRDGGGAAKNIQYF. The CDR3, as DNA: TGTGCCACCAGCAGAGATGGCGGGGGGGCGGCCAAAAACATTCAGTACTTC.